Presented here are 25 T cell receptor beta chains from one specimen sequenced in a study of cytomegalovirus exposure and HLA in healthy donors. 13 Jbeta primers and 60 Vbeta primers were used for the PCR. Only in-frame clones appear in the TCRdb table, and some are missing; sequencing was by immunoSEQ multiplex PCR. The ten top clones account for 1.5% to 2%, within a sample of over 100,000 clones. What was sequenced was PBMCs. The receptor source for this set is a woman in her thirties or forties in good health and CMV-seropositive.

The rearrangement links TRBV6-1 to TRBJ1-4, with a possible D match to TRBD1 (5 bases). V was pared by 0 bases and J by 5 bases, with 10 bases between. CDR1 is MNHNS, CDR2 SASEGT, per germline. The CDR3 sequence is 15 residues long. The CDR3 reads CASSEALGGNEKLFF. CDR3 bases: TGTGCCAGCAGTGAAGCGCTGGGGGGAAATGAAAAACTGTTTTTT.

The chain carries TRBV7-9 and TRBJ2-7, with D possibly being TRBD1 (5 bases). Germline V CDR1 and CDR2: SEHNR, FQNEAQ (reference sequence). CDR3 size: 16 residues. V was shortened by 1 base and J by 0 bases, with 13 bases between the two germline ends. The CDR3 DNA reads as TGTGCCAGCAGCTTAGGGGGCCAGATAGCCTCCTACGAGCAGTACTTC. Translating it yields CASSLGGQIASYEQYF.

The chain is built from TRBV19 and TRBJ1-3; no clear D gene. Looked up from germline, CDR1 is LNHDA and CDR2 is SQIVND (reference sequence). The germline V and J ends were trimmed by 5 bases and 5 bases, with 13 bases remaining between them. There are 14 residues in the CDR3. CDR3 nucleotides: TGTGCCAGTAGTCCGGCCAGGCCTAGAAACACCATATATTTT. This translates into CASSPARPRNTIYF.

This chain connects TRBV4-1 to TRBJ1-1; 8 positions agree with TRBD1. Looked up from germline, CDR1 is MGHRA and CDR2 is YSYEKL. This CDR3 spans 18 amino acids. V was clipped by 0 bases and J by 0 bases; unmatched bases: 9. The CDR3: CASSQDRQGARMNTEAFF. Written as DNA, the CDR3 is TGCGCCAGCAGCCAAGACCGGCAGGGGGCCCGGATGAACACTGAAGCTTTCTTT.

V and J are TRBV28 and TRBJ2-7; 8 nucleotides line up with TRBD1. The CDR3 length is 14 residues. The germline CDR1 and CDR2 sequences are MDHEN and SYDVKM. J gave up 6 bases and V 2 bases, and 6 bases lay outside the gene matches. The CDR3 reads CASSLARTGPEQYF. For the CDR3, the DNA is TGTGCCAGCAGTTTAGCTCGGACAGGGCCCGAGCAGTACTTC. Filled out from reference TRBV28 and TRBJ2-7, the complete variable domain reads DVKVTQSSRYLVKRTGEKVFLECVQDMDHENMFWYRQDPGLGLRLIYFSYDVKMKEKGDIPEGYSVSREKKERFSLILESASTNQTSMYLCASSLARTGPEQYFGPGTRLTVT.

The DNA for the CDR3 is TGTGCCAGCAGCTTACCGGGACAGGGCCAAGAGACCCAGTACTTC. It encodes CASSLPGQGQETQYF. The V gene is TRBV7-8, the J gene TRBJ2-5; 9 bases are shared with TRBD1. Per the germline V gene, CDR1 is SGHVS and CDR2 is FQNEAQ. The CDR3 has 15 amino acids. The V segment lost 2 bases and the J segment 1 base; nucleotides outside the gene matches: 2. Using reference TRBV7-8 and TRBJ2-5 for the parts outside the CDR3, the full variable domain is GAGVSQSPRYKVAKRGQDVALRCDPISGHVSLFWYQQALGQGPEFLTYFQNEAQLDKSGLPSDRFFAERPEGSVSTLKIQRTQQEDSAVYLCASSLPGQGQETQYFGPGTRLLVL.

V gene TRBV19 combines with J gene TRBJ2-3; unclear D gene. CDR1 and CDR2 from the germline V gene are LNHDA and SQIVND (reference sequence). Trimming shortened V by 4 bases and J by 4 bases, and 3 bases separated the two germline ends. The CDR3 sequence is 11 residues long. The CDR3 spells CASSTADTQYF. The CDR3 coding sequence is TGTGCCAGTAGTACTGCAGATACGCAGTATTTT. Full variable domain (rest looked up from reference TRBV19 and TRBJ2-3): DGGITQSPKYLFRKEGQNVTLSCEQNLNHDAMYWYRQDPGQGLRLIYYSQIVNDFQKGDIAEGYSVSREKKESFPLTVTSAQKNPTAFYLCASSTADTQYFGPGTRLTVL.

Note on this clone: Its ends do not fully match the called genes, so a read error is possible. The rearrangement joins TRBV27 to TRBJ2-7; 7 bases align to TRBD1. The CDR3 is made up of 13 amino acids. Germline-derived CDR1 and CDR2 are MNHEY and SMNVEV (reference sequence). The CDR3 here is CASSSNTGEEVNF. The DNA for the CDR3 is TGTGCCAGCAGTTCAAACACAGGGGAAGAAGTGAACTTC.

The rearrangement links TRBV5-4 to TRBJ1-2; TRBD1 aligns across 11 bases. CDR1 SGHNT and CDR2 YYREEE come from the germline V gene (reference sequence). V was pared by 4 bases and J by 8 bases, with 7 bases of the junction left unmatched. The CDR3 length is 14 residues. CDR3 region: CASSPTGTGGGYTF. The DNA for the CDR3 is TGTGCCAGCAGCCCGACCGGGACAGGGGGGGGCTACACCTTC.

The chain recombines TRBV6-1 with TRBJ2-2; 7 bases are shared with TRBD1. The CDR3 is made up of 13 amino acids. V dropped 6 bases and J dropped 5; count of bases not matched to a gene: 3. Germline CDR1 reads MNHNS; CDR2 reads SASEGT. CDR3 loop: CASRGQATGELFF. For the CDR3, the DNA is TGTGCCAGCAGAGGACAGGCTACCGGGGAGCTGTTTTTT.

The chain uses TRBV19 and TRBJ2-1, with 9 bases that match TRBD2. This CDR3 is 14 amino acids long. The germline V gene has CDR1 LNHDA and CDR2 SQIVND (reference sequence). The trim removed 9 bases at V and 9 bases at J, leaving 12 bases unmatched. The chain's CDR3 is CASTRREGRGEQFF. The DNA of the CDR3 is TGTGCCAGCACCAGGCGGGAGGGCCGCGGTGAGCAGTTCTTC.

V and J are TRBV9 and TRBJ1-1; TRBD1 aligns across 10 bases. The CDR3 runs 16 residues. CDR1 is SGDLS, CDR2 YYNGEE, per germline. The ends lost 3 bases at V and 1 base at J; junction bases unmatched: 6. The CDR3 spells CASSAPGQGTNTEAFF. The DNA of the CDR3 is TGTGCCAGCAGCGCCCCGGGACAGGGGACGAACACTGAAGCTTTCTTT.

The chain joins TRBV9 to TRBJ2-7; 10 nucleotides line up with TRBD2. The V segment lost 0 bases and the J segment 5 bases; nucleotides outside the gene matches: 5. The CDR3 contains 15 residues. Germline V gene lookup returns CDR1 SGDLS and CDR2 YYNGEE. In nucleotides, the CDR3 is TGTGCCAGCAGCGTAGGAGCGGGAGGGCCCCACGAGCAGTACTTC. Translated: CASSVGAGGPHEQYF.

The CDR3 loop is CAWRTGADTQYF. As DNA, the CDR3 is TGTGCCTGGAGGACAGGGGCAGATACGCAGTATTTT. The rearrangement joins TRBV30 to TRBJ2-3, with 8 bases that match TRBD1. This CDR3 comprises 12 residues. CDR1 is GTSNPN, CDR2 SVGIG, per germline (reference sequence). Trimming took 3 bases from V and 4 from J; bases not matched to a gene: 0. The complete variable domain, with remaining parts taken from reference TRBV30 and TRBJ2-3, reads SQTIHQWPATLVQPVGSPLSLECTVEGTSNPNLYWYRQAAGRGLQLLFYSVGIGQISSEVPQNLSASRPQDRQFILSSKKLLLSDSGFYLCAWRTGADTQYFGPGTRLTVL.

The rearrangement joins TRBV2 to TRBJ2-3; weak D call: TRBD2 (6 bases). V shed 3 bases and J shed 6 bases, with 25 bases lying between them. This CDR3 region has 18 residues. CDR1 is SNHLY, CDR2 FYNNEI, per germline. CDR3 loop: CASSEEGVGGPPGDTQYF. CDR3 sequence (DNA): TGTGCCAGCAGTGAGGAGGGTGTGGGGGGTCCCCCGGGGGATACGCAGTATTTT.

The chain joins TRBV11-2 to TRBJ2-3, with 11 bases aligning to TRBD2. V trimming: 1 base; J trimming: 4 bases; junction bases outside the gene matches: 4. Germline CDR1 reads SGHAT; CDR2 reads FQNNGV. CDR3 length: 16 amino acids. The CDR3, as DNA: TGTGCCAGCAGCTTAGTTAGCGGGAGGGCTGCAGATACGCAGTATTTT. Translating gives CASSLVSGRAADTQYF.

The chain joins TRBV28 to TRBJ2-1; D is unclear. CDR3 size: 11 residues. Trimming left V 6 bases short and J 9 bases short, with 9 bases between. Germline CDR1 reads MDHEN; CDR2 reads SYDVKM. DNA for the CDR3: TGTGCCAGCAGCTCCAACAGTGAGCAGTTCTTC. Protein: CASSSNSEQFF.

The chain carries TRBV7-9 and TRBJ1-2; TRBD1 matches at 7 bases. Germline CDR1 and CDR2: SEHNR and FQNEAQ (reference sequence). J lost 8 bases, V lost 5 bases, and 11 bases had no gene match. There are 14 residues in the CDR3. This chain's CDR3 is CASSQRQGGMGYTF. The CDR3 DNA sequence: TGTGCCAGCAGCCAACGACAGGGCGGGATGGGCTACACCTTC. Supplemented by reference TRBV7-9 and TRBJ1-2, the full variable domain reads DTGVSQNPRHKITKRGQNVTFRCDPISEHNRLYWYRQTLGQGPEFLTYFQNEAQLEKSRLLSDRFSAERPKGSFSTLEIQRTEQGDSAMYLCASSQRQGGMGYTFGSGTRLTVV.

The chain recombines TRBV7-2 with TRBJ2-7; 10 nucleotides align to TRBD1. The germline V gene has CDR1 SGHTA and CDR2 FQGNSA. The CDR3 is 17 amino acids. The junction had 12 bases not matched to a gene; V was cut back by 4 bases and J by 3 bases. CDR3 in DNA: TGTGCCAGCAGCTCTGAGCCGGGGGACAGGGGTCGCTACGAGCAGTACTTC. It translates to CASSSEPGDRGRYEQYF.

The V gene is TRBV19, the J gene TRBJ2-1; 14 bases agree with TRBD2. Germline V gives CDR1 LNHDA, CDR2 SQIVND (reference sequence). This CDR3 contains 14 residues. J lost 14 bases, V lost 9 bases, and 12 bases had no gene match. The CDR3 reads CASKGTSGSHDEFF. CDR3 DNA sequence: TGTGCCAGCAAAGGGACTAGCGGGAGCCACGACGAGTTCTTC. The full variable domain, rest sourced from reference TRBV19 and TRBJ2-1, is DGGITQSPKYLFRKEGQNVTLSCEQNLNHDAMYWYRQDPGQGLRLIYYSQIVNDFQKGDIAEGYSVSREKKESFPLTVTSAQKNPTAFYLCASKGTSGSHDEFFGPGTRLTVL.

The V call is TRBV27, the J call TRBJ2-2, with 11 bases that match TRBD1. The CDR3 length is 16 residues. Germline loops: CDR1 MNHEY, CDR2 SMNVEV (reference sequence). V trimming: 6 bases; J trimming: 6 bases; junction bases outside the gene matches: 9. CDR3 nucleotide sequence: TGTGCCAGCAGACGCGGACAGGGGGCTTACGCCGGGGAGCTGTTTTTT. Protein sequence: CASRRGQGAYAGELFF.

The rearrangement uses TRBV21-1 and TRBJ2-7; the table's D call TRBD1 went unverified against the DNA. TRBV21-1 is reported as a pseudogene. This CDR3 has 18 amino acids. The CDR3 sequence is CASSKELRGTGRSYEQYF. CDR3 nucleotide sequence: TGTGCCAGCAGCAAAGAACTGAGAGGGACAGGGAGATCCTACGAGCAGTACTTC.

In regard to this clone: One end of the junction is discordant with germline, which a read error may explain. CDR3 protein: CASSLGLAADEQYF. The CDR3 bases are TGCGCCAGCAGTTTGGGCCTAGCGGCGGACGAGCAGTACTTC. The V call is TRBV5-1, the J call TRBJ2-7; 7 bases are a match to TRBD2. This CDR3 is built from 14 residues. Germline assignment: CDR1 SGHRS and CDR2 YFSETQ.

V and J are TRBV5-1 and TRBJ2-5; 7 bases map to TRBD1. TRBJ2-7 matches the DNA end more closely, so the J call is doubtful. CDR3 length equals 13 residues. Germline CDR1 and CDR2: SGHRS and YFSETQ. CDR3 loop: CASSSGTAYEQYF. CDR3 coding DNA: TGCGCCAGCAGCTCCGGGACAGCTTACGAGCAGTACTTC.

The chain employs TRBV7-2 and TRBJ2-1; 9 bases fit TRBD1. In germline, CDR1 is SGHTA, CDR2 FQGNSA. The CDR3 consists of 15 residues. The junction had 9 bases not matched to a gene; V was cut back by 5 bases and J by 7 bases. CDR3 DNA: TGTGCCAGCAGCGACCCGGGACAGGGTATTAATGAGCAGTTCTTC. Its protein product is CASSDPGQGINEQFF.